What follows are 26 T cell receptor beta chains derived from one specimen sequenced in a study of cytomegalovirus exposure and HLA in healthy donors. Primers included in the PCR were 60 Vbeta and 13 Jbeta primers. Using immunoSEQ multiplex PCR, the repertoire was profiled, and TCRdb retains in-frame clones only, with some absent. Among about 200,000 clones listed, about 80% were seen once. Sample: PBMCs. These receptors all come from a middle-aged man in good health and CMV-seronegative.

V usage is TRBV6-5 and J usage is TRBJ1-3; D is possibly TRBD1 (6 bases). This CDR3 spans 14 amino acids. In germline, CDR1 is MNHEY, CDR2 SVGAGI. With 0 bases removed from V and 4 bases from J, the gap between germline ends came to 7 bases. The CDR3 nucleotides are TGTGCCAGCAGTTACTCCGACAGGGGAAACACCATATATTTT. Translating gives CASSYSDRGNTIYF.

This chain's CDR3 is CASSRPGGSYEQYF. In DNA, the CDR3 is TGTGCCAGCAGTCGCCCCGGAGGCTCCTACGAGCAGTACTTC. This rearrangement joins TRBV7-2 to TRBJ2-7, with TRBD2 as a possible D gene (5 bases). The length of the CDR3 is 14 residues. Trimming left V 6 bases short and J 0 bases short, with 12 bases between. The germline gives CDR1 SGHTA, CDR2 FQGNSA.

This chain links TRBV14 with TRBJ1-2; TRBD1 might be the D (6 bases). Trimming cost V 5 bases and J 2 bases, with 12 bases left between them. The length of the CDR3 is 14 residues. The germline V gene has CDR1 SGHDN and CDR2 FVKESK. CDR3 in amino acids: CASSFDRRNYGYTF. CDR3 sequence (DNA): TGTGCCAGCAGCTTTGACAGGAGGAACTATGGCTACACCTTC. The full variable domain, completed using reference TRBV14 and TRBJ1-2, is EAGVTQFPSHSVIEKGQTVTLRCDPISGHDNLYWYRRVMGKEIKFLLHFVKESKQDESGMPNNRFLAERTGGTYSTLKVQPAELEDSGVYFCASSFDRRNYGYTFGSGTRLTVV.

The rearrangement links TRBV6-4 to TRBJ2-1; a weak D match, TRBD2 (5 bases). Per germline, CDR1 MRHNA and CDR2 SNTAGT. The CDR3 spans 14 residues. The V and J ends lost 0 bases and 4 bases respectively, with 7 bases between them. CDR3 in DNA: TGTGCCAGCAGTGACTCGGGGAGTTACAATGAGCAGTTCTTC. Its protein is CASSDSGSYNEQFF.

As concerns this clone: The junction departs from the called germline gene at one end, perhaps through a read error. The V call is TRBV6-5, the J call TRBJ1-1; 8 bases align to TRBD1. The germline V gene has CDR1 MNHEY and CDR2 SVGAGI. The CDR3 consists of 14 residues. The CDR3 region is CASSYGQGATEAFF. The CDR3 DNA follows: TGTGCCAGTAGTTACGGGCAGGGGGCCACTGAAGCTTTCTTT.

The V gene is TRBV6-5, the J gene TRBJ1-2; D may be TRBD1 (6 bases). The CDR3 loop spans 14 amino acids. V shed 2 bases and J shed 8 bases, with 15 bases lying between them. In germline, CDR1 is MNHEY, CDR2 SVGAGI. CDR3 DNA: TGTGCCAGCAGTTACGTGGCAGGGGCTAGCGGCTACACCTTC. Translating gives CASSYVAGASGYTF.

In the case of this clone: The identical CDR3 is also encoded by other nucleotide sequences in the sample. This chain joins TRBV9 and TRBJ1-1, with TRBD1 matching 7 bases. The CDR3 has 12 residues. Trimming at V came to 2 bases and at J to 5 bases, leaving 0 bases not matched to a gene. The germline V gene has CDR1 SGDLS and CDR2 YYNGEE. The CDR3 here is CASSVGQTEAFF. CDR3 nucleotides: TGTGCCAGCAGCGTGGGACAGACTGAAGCTTTCTTT.

The V gene is TRBV7-8, the J gene TRBJ1-5; 7 nucleotides match TRBD1. The CDR3 spans 16 residues. Trimming at V came to 1 base and at J to 6 bases, leaving 9 bases not matched to a gene. Germline CDR1 and CDR2: SGHVS and FQNEAQ. Here the CDR3 reads CASSLGSRQGGQPQHF. The DNA of the CDR3 is TGTGCCAGCAGCTTAGGATCCCGACAGGGAGGTCAGCCCCAGCATTTT. Full variable domain (remainder filled in from reference TRBV7-8 and TRBJ1-5): GAGVSQSPRYKVAKRGQDVALRCDPISGHVSLFWYQQALGQGPEFLTYFQNEAQLDKSGLPSDRFFAERPEGSVSTLKIQRTQQEDSAVYLCASSLGSRQGGQPQHFGDGTRLSIL.

This rearrangement joins TRBV7-9 to TRBJ2-1, with D possibly TRBD1 on 5 matching bases. The V and J ends lost 5 bases and 10 bases respectively, with 21 bases between them. Per the germline V gene, CDR1 is SEHNR and CDR2 is FQNEAQ (reference sequence). The CDR3 has 15 amino acids. CDR3 sequence (DNA): TGTGCCAGCAGCCCTTATACAGGCTTGAGTGAGGAGCAGTTCTTC. It yields the protein CASSPYTGLSEEQFF.

The V call is TRBV7-9, the J call TRBJ2-7; 8 bases match TRBD2. CDR3 length: 14 amino acids. Germline V lookup: CDR1 SEHNR, CDR2 FQNEAQ (reference sequence). V was clipped by 5 bases and J by 6 bases; unmatched bases: 9. Written as DNA, the CDR3 is TGTGCCAGCAGCCCACCCGGGGGGGCTACCGAGCAGTACTTC. Protein product: CASSPPGGATEQYF.

This clone was seen more than once but under ten times. This chain joins TRBV6-5 and TRBJ2-7; D may be TRBD2 (6 bases). Germline values: CDR1 MNHEY, CDR2 SVGAGI. Trimming shortened V by 4 bases and J by 4 bases, and 14 bases separated the two germline ends. The CDR3 runs to 14 residues. CDR3 protein: CASSSGLGLYEQYF. The CDR3 DNA is TGTGCCAGCAGTTCCGGGTTGGGACTTTACGAGCAGTACTTC.

The genes are TRBV11-2 and TRBJ2-5; 8 bases are a match to TRBD1. CDR1 is SGHAT, CDR2 FQNNGV, per germline. This CDR3 has 14 amino acids. V was pared by 5 bases and J by 5 bases, with 7 bases of the junction left unmatched. Written as DNA, the CDR3 is TGTGCCAGCAGCACGACAGGGGTCCGGGAGACCCAGTACTTC. As protein: CASSTTGVRETQYF. Full variable domain (rest looked up from reference TRBV11-2 and TRBJ2-5): EAGVAQSPRYKIIEKRQSVAFWCNPISGHATLYWYQQILGQGPKLLIQFQNNGVVDDSQLPKDRFSAERLKGVDSTLKIQPAKLEDSAVYLCASSTTGVRETQYFGPGTRLLVL.

This chain links TRBV4-1 with TRBJ2-5; a possible D gene is TRBD1 (5 bases). Looked up from germline, CDR1 is MGHRA and CDR2 is YSYEKL. Trimming took 6 bases from V and 5 from J, leaving 19 bases between them. This CDR3 contains 15 residues. The CDR3 sequence is CASSRQWVGVETQYF. CDR3 sequence (DNA): TGCGCCAGCAGTCGACAATGGGTAGGGGTGGAGACCCAGTACTTC.

This clone turned up a few times. The chain is built from TRBV4-2 and TRBJ1-1; 7 bases match TRBD1. Trimming cost V 4 bases and J 1 base; bases outside gene matches: 6. This CDR3 comprises 15 residues. Germline loops: CDR1 LGHNA, CDR2 YNFKEQ. The CDR3 sequence: CASSLPDRPNTEAFF. The CDR3, as DNA: TGTGCCAGCAGCCTCCCGGACAGGCCGAACACTGAAGCTTTCTTT.

This sequence joins TRBV30 and TRBJ1-6; TRBD1 matches at 9 bases. The CDR3 spans 14 residues. With 2 bases clipped from V and 9 bases from J, the junction kept 5 bases outside the gene matches. Germline V gene lookup returns CDR1 GTSNPN and CDR2 SVGIG (reference sequence). DNA of the CDR3: TGTGCCTGGAGTTCCGGGACAGGGTTTTCACCCCTCCACTTT. Its translation is CAWSSGTGFSPLHF. The whole variable domain, remainder taken from reference TRBV30 and TRBJ1-6, is SQTIHQWPATLVQPVGSPLSLECTVEGTSNPNLYWYRQAAGRGLQLLFYSVGIGQISSEVPQNLSASRPQDRQFILSSKKLLLSDSGFYLCAWSSGTGFSPLHFGNGTRLTVT.

The V gene is TRBV6-1, the J gene TRBJ1-1; D is uncertain. The germline V gene encodes CDR1 MNHNS and CDR2 SASEGT. The CDR3 totals 11 residues. V was trimmed by 8 bases and J by 3 bases, leaving 7 bases between them. The CDR3 is CASAGDTEAFF. The CDR3 nucleotides are TGTGCCAGCGCCGGGGACACTGAAGCTTTCTTT.

This clone has just one count. The genes are TRBV5-1 and TRBJ2-3, with 10 bases that match TRBD2. Germline CDR1 reads SGHRS; CDR2 reads YFSETQ. V was clipped by 0 bases and J by 2 bases; unmatched bases: 3. This CDR3 contains 16 residues. The CDR3 DNA reads TGCGCCAGCAGCTTGGATCTAGCGGGGGCCACAGATACGCAGTATTTT. It translates to CASSLDLAGATDTQYF.

The chain recombines TRBV19 with TRBJ2-1, with 11 nucleotides matching TRBD2. CDR3 length: 15 residues. J gave up 8 bases and V 4 bases, and 7 bases lay outside the gene matches. CDR1 and CDR2 from the germline V gene are LNHDA and SQIVND (reference sequence). This CDR3 reads CASSTRLAGGHEQFF. In DNA, the CDR3 is TGTGCCAGTAGTACCCGTTTAGCGGGAGGGCATGAGCAGTTCTTC.

The chain has TRBV27 and TRBJ1-1, with D maybe TRBD1 (5 bases). In germline, CDR1 is MNHEY, CDR2 SMNVEV (reference sequence). V was clipped by 5 bases and J by 2 bases, with 12 bases between them. The CDR3 runs to 14 residues. CDR3 nucleotides: TGTGCCAGCAGTCTATTCCAGGGTAACACTGAAGCTTTCTTT. Encoded protein: CASSLFQGNTEAFF.

The chain is built from TRBV12-5 and TRBJ1-1; 10 bases map to TRBD1. The V segment lost 5 bases and the J segment 11 bases; nucleotides outside the gene matches: 14. CDR3 length: 15 amino acids. Germline CDR1 LGHNT, CDR2 FRNRAP. DNA for the CDR3: TGTGCTAGTGGTCCGGGACAGGGGCCCAGGGACCTGGCTTTCTTT. Protein sequence: CASGPGQGPRDLAFF.

V and J are TRBV5-8 and TRBJ1-4; TRBD1 matches 8 bases. The CDR3 spans 14 residues. The V gene end was trimmed by 4 bases and the J gene end by 7 bases; junction bases not matched to a gene: 6. Germline V CDR1 and CDR2: SGHTS, YDEGEE. The CDR3 bases are TGTGCCAGCAGCCCTTGGGACAGGCGTGAAAAACTGTTTTTT. Protein: CASSPWDRREKLFF.

The chain is built from TRBV16 and TRBJ1-2; 7 bases agree with TRBD1. Germline values: CDR1 KGHSY, CDR2 FQNENV. CDR3 length: 14 residues. Germline trimming cut 7 bases from V and 3 bases from J; bases unmatched to any gene: 8. The CDR3: CASTLTGNDYGYTF. The CDR3 nucleotides read TGTGCCAGCACCTTGACAGGGAATGACTATGGCTACACCTTC.

The chain links TRBV11-1 to TRBJ2-2, with TRBD1 matching 7 bases. This CDR3 comprises 16 residues. Germline loops: CDR1 SGHAT, CDR2 FQDESV (reference sequence). V dropped 5 bases and J dropped 4; count of bases not matched to a gene: 10. The DNA for the CDR3 is TGTGCCAGCAGCCAGACAGGGTTTTTAGGCACCGGGGAGCTGTTTTTT. Protein product: CASSQTGFLGTGELFF. Together with reference TRBV11-1 and TRBJ2-2, the CDR3 gives the full variable domain: EAEVAQSPRYKITEKSQAVAFWCDPISGHATLYWYRQILGQGPELLVQFQDESVVDDSQLPKDRFSAERLKGVDSTLKIQPAELGDSAMYLCASSQTGFLGTGELFFGEGSRLTVL.

This clone turned up a few times. The rearrangement joins TRBV18 to TRBJ1-2; D gene uncertain. CDR1 is KGHSH and CDR2 is LQKENI in the germline V gene. V was shortened by 3 bases and J by 0 bases, with 5 bases between the two germline ends. The CDR3 sequence is 13 residues long. This CDR3 is CASSPEANYGYTF. Here the CDR3 DNA reads TGTGCCAGCTCACCGGAGGCTAACTATGGCTACACCTTC.

This clone was seen once. The chain recombines TRBV4-1 with TRBJ2-1, with D possibly TRBD1 on 5 matching bases. Germline CDR1 MGHRA, CDR2 YSYEKL. V was clipped by 0 bases and J by 5 bases, with 14 bases between them. The CDR3 runs 16 residues. The CDR3, as DNA: TGCGCCAGCAGCCAAGATTTTGGGCGCAGGGACAATGAGCAGTTCTTC. It is translated as CASSQDFGRRDNEQFF.

The chain combines TRBV2 with TRBJ2-7; D unclear. V dropped 2 bases and J dropped 2 bases, with 10 bases sitting between them. The V gene's germline CDR1 is SNHLY and CDR2 FYNNEI. The CDR3 totals 14 residues. The CDR3 loop reads CASSEMRYAYEQYF. The DNA of the CDR3 is TGTGCCAGCAGTGAAATGAGATACGCCTACGAGCAGTACTTC.